The subject of this entry is one TCR beta chain. Antigen: not known. The data originate from a study of cytomegalovirus exposure and HLA in healthy donors. With V trimmed by 0 bases and J by 5 bases, 9 bases remained unmatched. Germline CDR1 SGDLS, CDR2 YYNGEE. This CDR3 comprises 17 residues. The primer mix had 60 Vbeta and 13 Jbeta primers. Some clones are missing from TCRdb's copy, which holds only in-frame ones; the method was immunoSEQ multiplex PCR. The sample table sets out approximately 47,000 clones. Study outcomes and limitations: Certain indistinguishable V segments, among them TRBV6-2 and TRBV6-3, were excluded.

The rearrangement joins TRBV9 to TRBJ2-2; 8 nucleotides agree with TRBD1. The specimen sequenced was PBMCs. This receptor was taken from a male donor in good health and CMV-seronegative. CDR3 residues: CASSVVRTGRWTGELFF. DNA for the CDR3: TGTGCCAGCAGCGTAGTGAGGACAGGGCGGTGGACCGGGGAGCTGTTTTTT.